Below are 29 T cell receptor beta chains sequenced from a single sample in a study of T cell responses to AZD1222 COVID-19 vaccine. The repertoire was sequenced with immunoSEQ multiplex PCR; TCRdb's copy has only in-frame clones and lacks some. The sample shows fewer than 120,000 clones, roughly 90% of them seen only once. Source: peripheral blood, taken on day 0 of AZD1222 vaccination. The receptor source for this set is an adult in good health.

The genes are TRBV9 and TRBJ2-5, with 9 bases that match TRBD2. The V and J ends lost 0 bases and 5 bases, in that order; junction bases with no gene match: 5. The CDR3 runs to 15 residues. From germline, CDR1 is SGDLS and CDR2 YYNGEE. DNA of the CDR3: TGTGCCAGCAGCGTAGGCGGGGGGGCGACGGAGACCCAGTACTTC. Translating it yields CASSVGGGATETQYF.

The chain has TRBV20-1 and TRBJ1-5, with 8 bases that match TRBD1. Germline CDR1 reads DFQATT; CDR2 reads SNEGSKA (reference sequence). Trimming took 3 bases from V and 5 from J; bases not matched to a gene: 6. This CDR3 region has 14 residues. The CDR3 coding sequence is TGCAGTGCTAGTCCCAGGGGGCCGGATCAGCCCCAGCATTTT. As protein: CSASPRGPDQPQHF.

The chain links TRBV28 to TRBJ1-2; 7 nucleotides align to TRBD1. V trimming: 6 bases; J trimming: 8 bases; junction bases outside the gene matches: 9. CDR3 length: 13 residues. Germline CDR1 and CDR2: MDHEN and SYDVKM. CDR3 DNA sequence: TGTGCCAGCAGCCTACAGGGGAAGGGGGGCTACACCTTC. Its translation is CASSLQGKGGYTF.

This clone is a singleton in its sample. The chain joins TRBV28 to TRBJ1-5; D remains ambiguous. This CDR3 spans 14 amino acids. Trimming removed 2 bases at V and 3 bases at J, with 8 bases between. Germline values: CDR1 MDHEN, CDR2 SYDVKM. CDR3 sequence (DNA): TGTGCCAGCAGTTTAACGCACGCCAATCAGCCCCAGCATTTT. This gives the protein CASSLTHANQPQHF.

The chain carries TRBV6-1 and TRBJ2-7; 9 positions agree with TRBD2. The CDR3 sequence is 16 residues long. V lost 2 bases to trimming and J lost 2 bases; unmatched junction nucleotides: 7. Germline CDR1 reads MNHNS; CDR2 reads SASEGT. CDR3 sequence: CASSERVAGAPYEQYF. The CDR3 DNA sequence: TGTGCCAGCAGTGAAAGGGTAGCGGGGGCACCCTACGAGCAGTACTTC.

This clone was observed a single time. The rearrangement links TRBV5-6 to TRBJ2-7; unclear D gene. V shed 3 bases and J shed 5 bases, with 12 bases lying between them. The CDR3 totals 13 residues. Germline V gene lookup returns CDR1 SGHDT and CDR2 YYEEEE. This CDR3 reads CASSWKGQDEQYF. The CDR3, as DNA: TGTGCCAGCAGCTGGAAGGGCCAGGACGAGCAGTACTTC.

Here the CDR3 DNA reads TGTGCCAGCAGTGAACGGGACAGGGGCTCCTACGAGCAGTACTTC. Its translation: CASSERDRGSYEQYF. This chain uses TRBV6-1 with TRBJ2-7; TRBD1 matches 10 bases. V gave up 2 bases and J gave up 0 bases; unmatched junction bases: 1. Germline lookup yields CDR1 MNHNS and CDR2 SASEGT. CDR3 length: 15 amino acids.

The chain carries TRBV11-2 and TRBJ1-5; no definite D call. The CDR3 runs 13 residues. The V end lost 4 bases, the J end lost 0 bases, and 4 bases lay between the germline ends. The germline gives CDR1 SGHAT, CDR2 FQNNGV. DNA for the CDR3: TGTGCCAGCAGCTGGGGTAGCAATCAGCCCCAGCATTTT. Amino acid sequence: CASSWGSNQPQHF.

V gene TRBV7-9 combines with J gene TRBJ1-1; D unclear. The CDR3 length is 14 residues. Germline V lookup: CDR1 SEHNR, CDR2 FQNEAQ (reference sequence). Trimming left V 5 bases short and J 7 bases short, with 17 bases between. CDR3 residues: CASSPRQELGEAFF. The CDR3 DNA sequence: TGTGCCAGCAGCCCTCGACAAGAGTTGGGTGAAGCTTTCTTT.

The CDR3: CASSHPGQVFQPQHF. CDR3 coding DNA: TGCGCCAGCAGCCATCCGGGACAGGTCTTTCAGCCCCAGCATTTT. The chain recombines TRBV4-1 with TRBJ1-5; the match to TRBD1 covers 8 bases. This CDR3 has 15 residues. From germline, CDR1 is MGHRA and CDR2 YSYEKL. V gave up 3 bases and J gave up 6 bases; unmatched junction bases: 7.

The CDR3 loop reads CASSYWQENNEQFF. The CDR3 coding sequence is TGTGCCAGCAGTTATTGGCAGGAAAACAATGAGCAGTTCTTC. The genes are TRBV6-2 or TRBV6-3 and TRBJ2-1; D remains ambiguous. V was trimmed by 3 bases and J by 5 bases, leaving 11 bases between them. The germline gives CDR1 MNHEY, CDR2 SVGEGT. The length of the CDR3 is 14 residues.

The genes are TRBV3-1 (or the pseudogene TRBV3-2) and TRBJ1-2; possible D gene TRBD1, 6 bases. The CDR3 extends over 15 amino acids. The germline CDR1 and CDR2 sequences are LGHDT and YNNKEL (reference sequence). Trimming took 1 base from V and 4 from J, leaving 13 bases between them. DNA of the CDR3: TGTGCCAGCAGCCAAGCTCCGGGGGCGAGCTATGGCTACACCTTC. Protein product: CASSQAPGASYGYTF.

The rearrangement uses TRBV21-1 and TRBJ2-1; TRBD2, as called in the table, went unchecked against the DNA. TRBV21-1 counts as a pseudogene. The CDR3 runs 18 residues. CDR3 DNA: TGTGCCAGCAGCACGGGACTAGCGGGGGGAAGCTCCTACAATGAGCAGTTCTTC. Translating gives CASSTGLAGGSSYNEQFF.

This chain uses TRBV6-1 with TRBJ1-4, with a tentative D call TRBD1 (6 bases). Germline CDR1 MNHNS, CDR2 SASEGT. Trimming left V 1 base short and J 3 bases short, with 12 bases between. The CDR3 is 16 residues long. Here the CDR3 DNA reads TGTGCCAGCAGTGAAGAGATCAGGGGTGCTAATGAAAAACTGTTTTTT. Translating gives CASSEEIRGANEKLFF.

This clone has only one observation. The chain couples TRBV15 to TRBJ2-5; 9 positions agree with TRBD2. The CDR3 runs to 18 residues. Germline V gene data show CDR1 as LNHNV and CDR2 as YYDKDF (reference sequence). The V gene end was trimmed by 0 bases and the J gene end by 2 bases; junction bases not matched to a gene: 10. In nucleotides, the CDR3 is TGTGCCACCAGCAGAGATCCGGCTAGCGGGGCCCCTCAAGAGACCCAGTACTTC. As protein: CATSRDPASGAPQETQYF. The full variable domain, in which reference TRBV15 and TRBJ2-5 provide the parts outside the CDR3, is DAMVIQNPRYQVTQFGKPVTLSCSQTLNHNVMYWYQQKSSQAPKLLFHYYDKDFNNEADTPDNFQSRRPNTSFCFLDIRSPGLGDTAMYLCATSRDPASGAPQETQYFGPGTRLLVL.

J is TRBJ1-6 and V is TRBV2; D possibly corresponds to TRBD1 (5 bases). The CDR3 loop spans 13 amino acids. The V and J ends lost 9 bases and 8 bases respectively, with 14 bases between them. CDR1 and CDR2 (germline): SNHLY, FYNNEI. CDR3 in DNA: TGTGCCAGAGCAGCAGGGTACGATTCACCCCTCCACTTT. Translation: CARAAGYDSPLHF.

The rearrangement uses TRBV19 and TRBJ1-2; D possibly corresponds to TRBD1 (5 bases). V was clipped by 7 bases and J by 4 bases, with 10 bases between them. The CDR3 is made up of 12 amino acids. From germline, CDR1 is LNHDA and CDR2 SQIVND (reference sequence). CDR3 in DNA: TGTGCCAGTACAGGGACCGCCTATGGCTACACCTTC. Translating it yields CASTGTAYGYTF.

In regard to this clone: Germline is not matched at one junction end, which may reflect a read error. The chain is built from TRBV28 and TRBJ1-2; D possibly corresponds to TRBD1 (6 bases). CDR3 length equals 15 residues. CDR1 is MDHEN, CDR2 SYDVKM, per germline. The CDR3 reads CASILMAGANDGYTF. The DNA for the CDR3 is TGTGCCAGCATCCTAATGGCGGGGGCTAACGATGGCTACACCTTC.

The gene calls are TRBV7-6 and TRBJ2-1, with D hard to call. Trimming removed 4 bases from V and 6 bases from J, with 16 bases in between. Germline V gene sequence: CDR1 SGHVS, CDR2 FNYEAQ. The CDR3 consists of 15 residues. The CDR3 region is CASSSTAAPPNEQFF. The CDR3 DNA reads as TGTGCCAGCAGCTCCACGGCGGCCCCCCCCAATGAGCAGTTCTTC.

This chain connects TRBV2 to TRBJ2-4; unclear D gene. Between the trimmed V and J ends, which lost 5 bases and 4 bases, there was a span of 12 bases. There are 14 residues in the CDR3. Germline V gene data show CDR1 as SNHLY and CDR2 as FYNNEI. The chain's CDR3 is CASSHPLKKNIQYF. Here the CDR3 DNA reads TGTGCCAGCAGTCACCCACTTAAGAAAAACATTCAGTACTTC.

The chain has TRBV3-1 (or the pseudogene TRBV3-2) and TRBJ1-2; D remains unclear. The CDR3 is 12 residues long. CDR1 LGHDT and CDR2 YNNKEL come from the germline V gene (reference sequence). Deletions cut 3 bases from V and 8 bases from J, with 10 bases between. As DNA, the CDR3 is TGTGCCAGCAGCCAGGCGTTAAGGGGCTACACCTTC. This sequence encodes CASSQALRGYTF.

The chain is built from TRBV19 and TRBJ2-7, with D perhaps being TRBD1 or TRBD2 (6 bases each). CDR1 is LNHDA, CDR2 SQIVND, per germline (reference sequence). Trimming left V 6 bases short and J 3 bases short, with 18 bases between. The length of the CDR3 is 15 residues. The CDR3 DNA sequence: TGTGCCAGTAGCCATGGCGGGACACCCGACTACGAGCAGTACTTC. Its translation is CASSHGGTPDYEQYF.

The V and J genes are TRBV7-9 and TRBJ1-5; D is unresolved. In germline, CDR1 is SEHNR, CDR2 FQNEAQ (reference sequence). V gave up 5 bases and J gave up 4 bases, with 6 bases separating them. The CDR3 totals 12 residues. In nucleotides, the CDR3 is TGTGCCAGCAGCGTAGAGAATCAGCCCCAGCATTTT. It specifies CASSVENQPQHF.

This chain connects TRBV12-2 to TRBJ2-7; the D call in the table, TRBD2, was not verified against the DNA. TRBV12-2 is an annotated pseudogene. The CDR3 totals 14 residues. The CDR3 DNA sequence: TGTGCAAGTCGCCCGGACTCGCAAGCCTACGAGCAGTACTTC. Translated, it gives CASRPDSQAYEQYF.

This clone came up a few times. The chain uses TRBV2 and TRBJ1-3; 8 bases are a match to TRBD1. V lost 6 bases, J lost 0 bases, and 4 bases stayed unmatched. This CDR3 region has 15 residues. Germline V gene sequence: CDR1 SNHLY, CDR2 FYNNEI. The CDR3 coding sequence is TGTGCCAGCAGCCCCAGGGGGCACTCTGGAAACACCATATATTTT. It encodes CASSPRGHSGNTIYF.

V usage is TRBV4-1 and J usage is TRBJ1-2; D is uncertain. This CDR3 region has 14 residues. With 0 bases removed from V and 4 bases from J, the gap between germline ends came to 9 bases. CDR1 is MGHRA, CDR2 YSYEKL, per germline. In nucleotides, the CDR3 is TGCGCCAGCAGCCAAGATTGGCAGGTCTATGGCTACACCTTC. It translates to CASSQDWQVYGYTF.

The J gene is TRBJ1-5, the V gene TRBV24-1, with TRBD1 identical over 9 bases. The germline V gene has CDR1 KGHDR and CDR2 SFDVKD. CDR3 length: 15 amino acids. V was clipped by 7 bases and J by 2 bases; unmatched bases: 5. The CDR3 protein is CATSDRQGGNQPQHF. The CDR3 DNA reads as TGTGCCACCAGCGACCGACAGGGGGGCAATCAGCCCCAGCATTTT.

The rearrangement uses TRBV5-1 and TRBJ1-2; D remains ambiguous. CDR1 and CDR2 (germline): SGHRS, YFSETQ. V lost 0 bases and J lost 8, with 5 bases in between. The CDR3 has 11 amino acids. This CDR3 is CASSLGGGYTF. The CDR3 nucleotides read TGCGCCAGCAGCTTGGGCGGGGGCTACACCTTC.

The rearrangement uses TRBV2 and TRBJ1-4; D possibly corresponds to TRBD1 (6 bases). V lost 5 bases to trimming and J lost 3 bases, with 13 bases between them. Per the germline V gene, CDR1 is SNHLY and CDR2 is FYNNEI. This CDR3 is 15 amino acids long. The CDR3: CASSPRGRPNEKLFF. CDR3 DNA sequence: TGTGCCAGCAGTCCCAGGGGTCGCCCTAATGAAAAACTGTTTTTT.